The 21 T cell receptor beta chains in this list originate from one sample, sequenced in a study of T cell responses to AZD1222 COVID-19 vaccine. The method was immunoSEQ multiplex PCR; TCRdb's version includes in-frame clones alone and lacks a portion of them. The sample contains approximately 150,000 clones, roughly 93% of which appear only once. This material consisted of peripheral blood, taken 28 days after the second AZD1222 dose. The origin of the receptors is an adult who received the AZD1222 COVID-19 vaccine.

The CDR3 DNA is TGTGCCAGCAGTTTGACTAGCGGGAGAGCCCACGAGCAGTACTTC. Translation: CASSLTSGRAHEQYF. The V call is TRBV6-2 or TRBV6-3, the J call TRBJ2-7; TRBD2 matches 12 bases. This CDR3 is 15 amino acids long. V lost 4 bases to trimming and J lost 5 bases; unmatched junction nucleotides: 6. The germline CDR1 and CDR2 sequences are MNHEY and SVGEGT.

The genes are TRBV10-3 and TRBJ1-5; tentative D call: TRBD1 (6 bases). The V gene's germline CDR1 is ENHRY and CDR2 SYGVKD. This CDR3 comprises 13 residues. The ends were cut back, 10 bases at V and 1 base at J, with 11 bases in the middle. Written as DNA, the CDR3 is TGTGCCACCACAGGGAGCAGCAATCAGCCCCAGCATTTT. It specifies CATTGSSNQPQHF.

The rearrangement links TRBV6-5 to TRBJ2-1, with TRBD2 matching 10 bases. The CDR3 is 13 amino acids. Germline-derived CDR1 and CDR2 are MNHEY and SVGAGI. V dropped 7 bases and J dropped 8; count of bases not matched to a gene: 5. The CDR3 DNA is TGTGCCAGCACCTCCGGGACTAGCGATGAGCAGTTCTTC. This gives the protein CASTSGTSDEQFF.

The CDR3 DNA follows: TGTGCCAGCAGCCGACAGGGGGCTTATGGCTACACCTTC. This gives the protein CASSRQGAYGYTF. The genes are TRBV14 and TRBJ1-2, with TRBD1 matching 10 bases. CDR3 length: 13 residues. J lost 5 bases, V lost 4 bases, and 1 base had no gene match. Germline V gene sequence: CDR1 SGHDN, CDR2 FVKESK.

The V and J genes are TRBV11-2 and TRBJ1-2; D not certain. Trimming left V 2 bases short and J 6 bases short, with 16 bases between. In germline, CDR1 is SGHAT, CDR2 FQNNGV. The CDR3 runs 15 residues. CDR3 sequence (DNA): TGTGCCAGCAGCTTACTCCCATACGGGTTTCATGGCTACACCTTC. It is translated as CASSLLPYGFHGYTF.

CDR3 amino acids: CASSVTGTGLVGELFF. CDR3 DNA: TGTGCCAGCAGCGTTACCGGGACAGGGTTGGTCGGGGAGCTGTTTTTT. V is TRBV9 and J is TRBJ2-2; 9 nucleotides match TRBD1. V lost 2 bases and J lost 7; bases outside the gene matches: 9. The CDR3 sequence is 16 residues long. Germline CDR1 SGDLS, CDR2 YYNGEE.

The chain carries TRBV27 and TRBJ2-1; D may be TRBD1 (7 bases). V lost 0 bases and J 6 bases, leaving 15 bases between the germline ends. Per the germline V gene, CDR1 is MNHEY and CDR2 is SMNVEV (reference sequence). This CDR3 has 16 residues. CDR3 protein: CASSLSRQGGFNEQFF. The DNA of the CDR3 is TGTGCCAGCAGTTTATCTAGGCAGGGGGGTTTCAATGAGCAGTTCTTC.

The chain employs TRBV27 and TRBJ2-3, with D possibly TRBD2 on 5 matching bases. Germline loops: CDR1 MNHEY, CDR2 SMNVEV (reference sequence). V gave up 3 bases and J gave up 1 base, with 11 bases separating them. CDR3 size: 15 residues. DNA for the CDR3: TGTGCCAGCAGTTTTCGGGTGCGGGGCACAGATACGCAGTATTTT. Its translation: CASSFRVRGTDTQYF.

The chain joins TRBV23-1 to TRBJ2-1; unclear D gene. TRBV23-1 is an open reading frame, and its role is uncertain. This CDR3 spans 12 amino acids. The germline V and J ends were trimmed by 3 bases and 7 bases, with 7 bases remaining between them. The CDR3 sequence is CASSQTFNEQFF. As DNA, the CDR3 is TGCGCCAGCAGTCAGACCTTTAATGAGCAGTTCTTC.

A few counts support this clone. J is TRBJ1-3 and V is TRBV25-1, with a possible D match to TRBD1 (6 bases). This CDR3 spans 16 amino acids. Trimming removed 1 base from V and 2 bases from J, with 12 bases in between. Germline V gene lookup returns CDR1 MGHDK and CDR2 SYGVNS. CDR3 sequence (DNA): TGTGCCAGCAGTGAATTGGGCAGGGGAACTGGAAACACCATATATTTT. Its translation is CASSELGRGTGNTIYF.

The chain employs TRBV19 and TRBJ1-5, with TRBD1 identical over 9 bases. Losses at the gene ends were 5 bases for V and 5 bases for J; bases not matched to a gene: 13. The CDR3 loop spans 17 amino acids. CDR1 is LNHDA and CDR2 is SQIVND in the germline V gene (reference sequence). The CDR3: CASSVSGQGPPHQPQHF. CDR3 in DNA: TGTGCCAGTAGTGTCTCGGGACAGGGCCCTCCCCATCAGCCCCAGCATTTT.

The genes are TRBV5-1 and TRBJ2-5; 8 nucleotides align to TRBD1. Germline CDR1 and CDR2: SGHRS and YFSETQ. V lost 3 bases and J lost 3; bases outside the gene matches: 1. This CDR3 contains 13 residues. The CDR3 loop is CASSSTGEETQYF. CDR3 nucleotides: TGCGCCAGCAGCTCGACAGGGGAAGAGACCCAGTACTTC.

The V gene is TRBV5-6, the J gene TRBJ2-7, with 7 bases identical to TRBD1. J gave up 5 bases and V 3 bases, and 11 bases lay outside the gene matches. The CDR3 spans 15 residues. Germline V gives CDR1 SGHDT, CDR2 YYEEEE. As DNA, the CDR3 is TGTGCCAGCAGCTCTTCCGGGACAGTCCTCCACGAGCAGTACTTC. It codes for CASSSSGTVLHEQYF.

This chain joins TRBV11-1 and TRBJ2-3; D possibly corresponds to TRBD1 (6 bases). Germline V gives CDR1 SGHAT, CDR2 FQDESV (reference sequence). V shed 10 bases and J shed 5 bases, with 16 bases lying between them. CDR3 size: 13 residues. The chain's CDR3 is CATVGGQGDTQYF. In nucleotides, the CDR3 is TGTGCCACCGTTGGGGGCCAGGGAGATACGCAGTATTTT.

The chain uses TRBV11-2 and TRBJ1-1, with unresolved D. From germline, CDR1 is SGHAT and CDR2 FQNNGV. The CDR3 contains 13 residues. Trimming cost V 5 bases and J 3 bases, with 10 bases left between them. CDR3 in amino acids: CASSRGLDTEAFF. The CDR3 region has the DNA TGTGCCAGCAGCCGAGGGTTGGACACTGAAGCTTTCTTT. Supplemented by reference TRBV11-2 and TRBJ1-1, the full variable domain reads EAGVAQSPRYKIIEKRQSVAFWCNPISGHATLYWYQQILGQGPKLLIQFQNNGVVDDSQLPKDRFSAERLKGVDSTLKIQPAKLEDSAVYLCASSRGLDTEAFFGQGTRLTVV.

The chain couples TRBV20-1 to TRBJ1-3, with D perhaps TRBD1 (6 bases). CDR1 is DFQATT and CDR2 is SNEGSKA in the germline V gene (reference sequence). CDR3 length: 13 amino acids. V dropped 3 bases and J dropped 3 bases, with 9 bases sitting between them. The CDR3 here is CSASIRGGNTIYF. The CDR3 coding sequence is TGCAGTGCTAGTATCAGGGGTGGAAACACCATATATTTT.

The rearrangement joins TRBV6-5 to TRBJ2-1; 10 bases are shared with TRBD2. This CDR3 is built from 14 residues. V lost 7 bases and J lost 7; bases outside the gene matches: 7. Germline values: CDR1 MNHEY, CDR2 SVGAGI. The CDR3 bases are TGTGCCAGCACCAACAGCGGGAGGGGTAATGAGCAGTTCTTC. Its protein is CASTNSGRGNEQFF.

This rearrangement joins TRBV20-1 to TRBJ2-1; 7 positions match TRBD1. With V trimmed by 3 bases and J by 5 bases, 4 bases remained unmatched. Germline loops: CDR1 DFQATT, CDR2 SNEGSKA (reference sequence). The CDR3 extends over 13 amino acids. DNA of the CDR3: TGCAGTGCTAGTGCCGACAGGGACAATGAGCAGTTCTTC. Protein: CSASADRDNEQFF.

This clone was found a few times. The chain has TRBV4-1 and TRBJ2-7, with a possible D match to TRBD1 (5 bases). CDR3 length equals 15 residues. Trimming removed 0 bases from V and 2 bases from J, with 11 bases in between. Germline lookup yields CDR1 MGHRA and CDR2 YSYEKL. In DNA form, the CDR3 reads TGCGCCAGCAGCCAAGATCCAGGGTCGCCCTACGAGCAGTACTTC. This translates into CASSQDPGSPYEQYF.

V and J are TRBV5-6 and TRBJ1-2; a weak D match, TRBD1 (5 bases). V was shortened by 1 base and J by 5 bases, with 12 bases between the two germline ends. The CDR3 spans 14 residues. Germline-derived CDR1 and CDR2 are SGHDT and YYEEEE. For the CDR3, the DNA is TGTGCCAGCAGCTTGACAGGACCTGTTTATGGCTACACCTTC. This sequence encodes CASSLTGPVYGYTF.

The rearrangement joins TRBV9 to TRBJ2-1; TRBD2 agrees at 10 bases. J lost 1 base, V lost 3 bases, and 7 bases had no gene match. CDR3 length: 17 residues. Germline V gene lookup returns CDR1 SGDLS and CDR2 YYNGEE. The CDR3 DNA reads as TGTGCCAGCAGCGGAGGAAGCGGGGGGGCTTCCTACAATGAGCAGTTCTTC. Translation gives CASSGGSGGASYNEQFF.